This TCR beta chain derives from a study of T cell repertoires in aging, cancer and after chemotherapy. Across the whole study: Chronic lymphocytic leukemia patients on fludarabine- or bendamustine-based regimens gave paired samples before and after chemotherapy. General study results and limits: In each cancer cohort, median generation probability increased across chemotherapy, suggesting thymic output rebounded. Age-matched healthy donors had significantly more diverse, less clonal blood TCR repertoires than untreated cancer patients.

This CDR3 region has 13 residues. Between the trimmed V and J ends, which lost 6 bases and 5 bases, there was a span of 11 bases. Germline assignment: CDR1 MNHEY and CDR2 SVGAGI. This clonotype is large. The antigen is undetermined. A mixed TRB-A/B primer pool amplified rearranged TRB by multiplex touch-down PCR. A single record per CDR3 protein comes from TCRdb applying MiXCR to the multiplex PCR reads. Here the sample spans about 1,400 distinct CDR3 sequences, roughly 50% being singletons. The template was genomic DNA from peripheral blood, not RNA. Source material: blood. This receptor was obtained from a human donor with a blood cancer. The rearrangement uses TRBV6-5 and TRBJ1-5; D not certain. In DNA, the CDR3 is TGTGCCAGCAGCCCGACATCTTATCAGCCCCAGCATTTT. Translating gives CASSPTSYQPQHF.